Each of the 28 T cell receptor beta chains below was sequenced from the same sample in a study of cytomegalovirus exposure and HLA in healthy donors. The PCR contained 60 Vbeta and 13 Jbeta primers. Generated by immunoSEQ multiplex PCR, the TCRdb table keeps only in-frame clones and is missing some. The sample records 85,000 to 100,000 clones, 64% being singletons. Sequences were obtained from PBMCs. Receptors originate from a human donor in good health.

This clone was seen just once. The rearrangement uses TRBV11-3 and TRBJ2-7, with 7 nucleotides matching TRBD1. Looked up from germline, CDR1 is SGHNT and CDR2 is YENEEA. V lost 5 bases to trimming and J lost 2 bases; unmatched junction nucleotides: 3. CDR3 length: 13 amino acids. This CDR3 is CASSVGTAYEQYF. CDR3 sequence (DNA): TGTGCCAGCAGCGTCGGGACAGCCTACGAGCAGTACTTC.

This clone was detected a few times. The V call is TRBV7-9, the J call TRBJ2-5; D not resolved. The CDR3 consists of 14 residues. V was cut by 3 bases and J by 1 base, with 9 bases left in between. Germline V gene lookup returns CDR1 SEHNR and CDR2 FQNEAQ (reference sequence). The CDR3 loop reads CASSFFSLQETQYF. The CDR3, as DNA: TGTGCCAGCAGCTTCTTTAGTCTCCAAGAGACCCAGTACTTC.

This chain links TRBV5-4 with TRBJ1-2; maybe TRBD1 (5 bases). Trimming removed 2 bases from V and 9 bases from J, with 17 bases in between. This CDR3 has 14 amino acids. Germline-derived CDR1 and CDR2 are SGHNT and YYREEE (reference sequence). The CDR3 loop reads CASSLAAPAGSYTF. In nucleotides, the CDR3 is TGTGCCAGCAGCTTAGCCGCCCCGGCAGGGAGCTACACCTTC. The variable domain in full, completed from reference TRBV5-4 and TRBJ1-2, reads ETGVTQSPTHLIKTRGQQVTLRCSSQSGHNTVSWYQQALGQGPQFIFQYYREEENGRGNFPPRFSGLQFPNYSSELNVNALELDDSALYLCASSLAAPAGSYTFGSGTRLTVV.

The CDR3 protein is CASSLFTGGSYEQYF. The CDR3 DNA follows: TGTGCCAGCAGCTTGTTCACAGGGGGATCCTACGAGCAGTACTTC. The rearrangement uses TRBV5-8 and TRBJ2-7, with 8 bases aligning to TRBD1. This CDR3 has 15 residues. The trim removed 1 base at V and 1 base at J, leaving 4 bases unmatched. Germline V CDR1 and CDR2: SGHTS, YDEGEE.

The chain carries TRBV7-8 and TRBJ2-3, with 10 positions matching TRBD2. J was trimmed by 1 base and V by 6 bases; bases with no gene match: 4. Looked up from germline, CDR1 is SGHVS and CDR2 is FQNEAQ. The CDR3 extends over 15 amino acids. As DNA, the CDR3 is TGTGCCAGCAGATTAAGCGGGGGGGGCACAGATACGCAGTATTTT. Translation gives CASRLSGGGTDTQYF. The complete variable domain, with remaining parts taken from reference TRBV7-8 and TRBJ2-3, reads GAGVSQSPRYKVAKRGQDVALRCDPISGHVSLFWYQQALGQGPEFLTYFQNEAQLDKSGLPSDRFFAERPEGSVSTLKIQRTQQEDSAVYLCASRLSGGGTDTQYFGPGTRLTVL.

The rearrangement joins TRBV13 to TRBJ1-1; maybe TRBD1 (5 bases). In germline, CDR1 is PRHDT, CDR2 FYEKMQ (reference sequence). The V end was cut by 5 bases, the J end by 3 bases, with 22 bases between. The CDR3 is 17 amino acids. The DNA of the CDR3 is TGTGCCAGCAGCCCGACGTGGGCAGGGAAAGCGCACACTGAAGCTTTCTTT. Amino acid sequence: CASSPTWAGKAHTEAFF.

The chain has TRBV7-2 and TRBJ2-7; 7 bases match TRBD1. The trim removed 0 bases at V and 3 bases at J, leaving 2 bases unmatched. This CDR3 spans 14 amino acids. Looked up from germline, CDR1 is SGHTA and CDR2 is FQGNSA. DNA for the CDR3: TGTGCCAGCAGCTTAGCGTACAGGGGCTACGAGCAGTACTTC. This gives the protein CASSLAYRGYEQYF.

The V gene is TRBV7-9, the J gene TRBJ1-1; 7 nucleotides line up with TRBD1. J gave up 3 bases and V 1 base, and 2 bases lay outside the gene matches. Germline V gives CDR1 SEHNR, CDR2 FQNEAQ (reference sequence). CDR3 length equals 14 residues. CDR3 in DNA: TGTGCCAGCAGCTTAGAGACAGGGCACACTGAAGCTTTCTTT. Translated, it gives CASSLETGHTEAFF.

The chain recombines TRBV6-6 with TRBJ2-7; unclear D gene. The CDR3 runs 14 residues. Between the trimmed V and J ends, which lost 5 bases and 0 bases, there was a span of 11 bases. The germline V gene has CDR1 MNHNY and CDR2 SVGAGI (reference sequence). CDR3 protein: CASSRRQDSYEQYF. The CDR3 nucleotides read TGTGCCAGCAGTCGCCGACAAGACTCCTACGAGCAGTACTTC.

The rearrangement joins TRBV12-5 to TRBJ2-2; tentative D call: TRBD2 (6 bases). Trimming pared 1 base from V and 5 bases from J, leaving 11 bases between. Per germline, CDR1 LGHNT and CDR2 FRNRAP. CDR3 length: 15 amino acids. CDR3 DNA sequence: TGTGCTAGTGGTTTGGACGGGGGAGCGACCGGGGAGCTGTTTTTT. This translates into CASGLDGGATGELFF.

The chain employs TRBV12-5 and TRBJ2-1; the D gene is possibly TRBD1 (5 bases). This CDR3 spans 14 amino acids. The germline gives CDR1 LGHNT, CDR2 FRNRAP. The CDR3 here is CSIGVQGSYNEQFF. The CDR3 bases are TGTTCTATTGGGGTGCAGGGCTCCTACAATGAGCAGTTCTTC.

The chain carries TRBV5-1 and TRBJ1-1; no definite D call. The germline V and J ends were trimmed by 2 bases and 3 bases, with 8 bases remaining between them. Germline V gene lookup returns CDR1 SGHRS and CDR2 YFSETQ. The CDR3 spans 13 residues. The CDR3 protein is CASSLLGYTEAFF. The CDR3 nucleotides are TGCGCCAGCAGCTTACTCGGGTACACTGAAGCTTTCTTT.

The CDR3 bases are TGTGCCAGCATAGAATCGGGAAACACCGGGGAGCTGTTTTTT. Amino acids: CASIESGNTGELFF. The chain has TRBV13 and TRBJ2-2; the D gene is possibly TRBD2 (5 bases). V was shortened by 7 bases and J by 2 bases, with 11 bases between the two germline ends. Germline CDR1 PRHDT, CDR2 FYEKMQ (reference sequence). The CDR3 runs 14 residues.

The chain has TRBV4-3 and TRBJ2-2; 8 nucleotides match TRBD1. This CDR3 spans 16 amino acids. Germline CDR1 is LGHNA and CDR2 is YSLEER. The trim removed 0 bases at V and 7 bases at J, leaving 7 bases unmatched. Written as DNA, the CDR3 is TGCGCCAGCAGCCAAGATCCCGGAACAGGGGGCGGGGAGCTGTTTTTT. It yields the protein CASSQDPGTGGGELFF.

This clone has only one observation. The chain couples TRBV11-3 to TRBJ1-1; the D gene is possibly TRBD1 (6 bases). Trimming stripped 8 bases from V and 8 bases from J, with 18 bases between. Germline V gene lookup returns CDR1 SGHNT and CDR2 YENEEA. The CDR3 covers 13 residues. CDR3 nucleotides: TGTGCCAGCTCCTGGACCATGACAGGAGAAGCTTTCTTT. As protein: CASSWTMTGEAFF.

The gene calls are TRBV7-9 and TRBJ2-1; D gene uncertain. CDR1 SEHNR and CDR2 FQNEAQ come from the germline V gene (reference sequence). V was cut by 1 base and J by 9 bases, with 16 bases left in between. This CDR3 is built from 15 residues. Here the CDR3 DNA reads TGTGCCAGCAGCTTAGATCGTGCCCGGTTTGGTGAGCAGTTCTTC. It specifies CASSLDRARFGEQFF.

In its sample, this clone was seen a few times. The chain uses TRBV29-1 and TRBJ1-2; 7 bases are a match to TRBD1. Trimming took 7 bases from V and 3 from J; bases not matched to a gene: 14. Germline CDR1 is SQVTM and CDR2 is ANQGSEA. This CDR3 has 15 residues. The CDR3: CSARGEYRGDYGYTF. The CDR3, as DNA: TGCAGCGCCAGAGGCGAGTACAGGGGCGACTATGGCTACACCTTC.

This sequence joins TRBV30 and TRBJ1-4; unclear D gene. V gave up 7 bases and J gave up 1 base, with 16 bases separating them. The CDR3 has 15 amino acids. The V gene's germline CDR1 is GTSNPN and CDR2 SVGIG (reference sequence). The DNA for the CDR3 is TGTGCCTCCCCGTTGGGAGTTGGAACTAATGAAAAACTGTTTTTT. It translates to CASPLGVGTNEKLFF.

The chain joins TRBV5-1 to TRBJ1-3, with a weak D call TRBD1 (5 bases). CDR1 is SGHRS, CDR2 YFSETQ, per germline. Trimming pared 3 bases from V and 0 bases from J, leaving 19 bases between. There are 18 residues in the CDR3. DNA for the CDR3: TGCGCCAGCAGCTCCCACCTAAGTAGGGGATACTCTGGAAACACCATATATTTT. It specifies CASSSHLSRGYSGNTIYF.

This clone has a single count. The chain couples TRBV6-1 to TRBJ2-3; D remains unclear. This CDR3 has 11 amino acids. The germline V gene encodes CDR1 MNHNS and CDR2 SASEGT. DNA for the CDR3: TGTGTCCACTTAGAGGCAGATACGCAGTATTTT. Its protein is CVHLEADTQYF.

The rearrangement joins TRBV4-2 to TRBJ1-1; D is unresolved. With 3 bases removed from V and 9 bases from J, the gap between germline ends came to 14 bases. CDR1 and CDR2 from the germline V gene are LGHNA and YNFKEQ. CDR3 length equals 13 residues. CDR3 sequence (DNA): TGTGCCAGCAGCCATCCCGGACTGAGTCAAGCTTTCTTT. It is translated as CASSHPGLSQAFF.

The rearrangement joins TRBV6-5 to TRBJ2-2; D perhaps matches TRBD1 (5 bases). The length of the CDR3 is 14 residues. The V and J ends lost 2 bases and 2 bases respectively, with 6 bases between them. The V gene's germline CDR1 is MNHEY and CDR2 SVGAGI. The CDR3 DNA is TGTGCCAGCAGTTACACAGGCAACACCGGGGAGCTGTTTTTT. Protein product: CASSYTGNTGELFF.

The CDR3 region is CASSLASHSYEQYF. The CDR3 DNA sequence: TGTGCCAGCAGCTTAGCATCCCATTCCTACGAGCAGTACTTC. The rearrangement uses TRBV7-9 and TRBJ2-7; D unclear. With 0 bases removed from V and 1 base from J, the gap between germline ends came to 7 bases. The CDR3 is 14 residues long. Germline V gene data show CDR1 as SEHNR and CDR2 as FQNEAQ (reference sequence).

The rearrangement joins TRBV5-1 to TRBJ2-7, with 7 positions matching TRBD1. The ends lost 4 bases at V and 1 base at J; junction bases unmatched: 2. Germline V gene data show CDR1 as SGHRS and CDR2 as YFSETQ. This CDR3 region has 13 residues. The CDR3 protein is CASSVGQSYEQYF. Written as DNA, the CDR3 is TGCGCCAGCAGCGTGGGACAGTCCTACGAGCAGTACTTC.

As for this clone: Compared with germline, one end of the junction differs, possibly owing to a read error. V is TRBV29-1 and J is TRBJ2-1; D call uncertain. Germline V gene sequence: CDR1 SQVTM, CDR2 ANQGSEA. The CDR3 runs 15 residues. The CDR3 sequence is CSVEFARSSYNEQLF. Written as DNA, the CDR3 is TGCAGCGTTGAGTTCGCGAGGAGCTCCTACAATGAGCAGCTCTTC.

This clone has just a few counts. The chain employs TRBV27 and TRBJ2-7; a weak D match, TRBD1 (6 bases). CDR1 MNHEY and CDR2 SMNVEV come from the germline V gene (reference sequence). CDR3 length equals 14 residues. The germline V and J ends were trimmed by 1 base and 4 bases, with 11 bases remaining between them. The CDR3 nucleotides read TGTGCCAGCAGTTTATTGGGGGACAAGTACGAGCAGTACTTC. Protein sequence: CASSLLGDKYEQYF.

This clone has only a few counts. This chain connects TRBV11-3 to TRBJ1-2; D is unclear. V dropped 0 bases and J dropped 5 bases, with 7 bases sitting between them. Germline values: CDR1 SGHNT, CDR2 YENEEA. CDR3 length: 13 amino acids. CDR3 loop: CASSLEQYYGYTF. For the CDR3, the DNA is TGTGCCAGCAGCTTAGAACAGTATTATGGCTACACCTTC.

The CDR3 DNA reads TGTGCCAGCAGCTTAAAGTCGCAGGGCGCCTACGAGCAGTACTTC. Protein product: CASSLKSQGAYEQYF. V usage is TRBV13 and J usage is TRBJ2-7; D may be TRBD1 (5 bases). The CDR3 is 15 residues long. Trimming removed 2 bases from V and 2 bases from J, with 13 bases in between. From germline, CDR1 is PRHDT and CDR2 FYEKMQ (reference sequence).